The 4 T cell receptor beta chains below come from one sample, sequenced in a study of T cell responses to AZD1222 COVID-19 vaccine. Clones were read by immunoSEQ multiplex PCR, and TCRdb kept only the in-frame ones, dropping some. The profile covers over 150,000 clones, with roughly 92% appearing a single time and 1.6% taken by the ten largest. The source was peripheral blood, collected on day 0 of AZD1222 vaccination. The source of these receptors is an adult in good health.

This sequence joins TRBV30 and TRBJ1-2; D is ambiguous. Deletions cut 8 bases from V and 0 bases from J, with 10 bases between. In germline, CDR1 is GTSNPN, CDR2 SVGIG (reference sequence). This CDR3 is 12 amino acids long. CDR3 bases: TGTGCCGGCAAAGAATCTAACTATGGCTACACCTTC. Protein: CAGKESNYGYTF.

This sequence joins TRBV7-8 and TRBJ2-3, with D unclear. Germline assignment: CDR1 SGHVS and CDR2 FQNEAQ. V was clipped by 1 base and J by 1 base, with 12 bases between them. The CDR3 runs to 16 residues. CDR3 nucleotide sequence: TGTGCCAGCAGCTTAGTCACAAACAGACGCACAGATACGCAGTATTTT. This encodes CASSLVTNRRTDTQYF.

The rearrangement uses TRBV19 and TRBJ2-7, with TRBD1 identical over 8 bases. The length of the CDR3 is 16 residues. Unmatched junction bases numbered 11, after V lost 3 bases and J lost 4 bases. CDR1 and CDR2 from the germline V gene are LNHDA and SQIVND (reference sequence). The CDR3 DNA is TGTGCCAGTAGTATCTCCGGACAGGGTATGAGATACGAGCAGTACTTC. Encoded protein: CASSISGQGMRYEQYF.

As concerns this clone: The sample has other DNA sequences that encode this CDR3 too. This chain connects TRBV29-1 to TRBJ1-5; the D gene is possibly TRBD1 (5 bases). Per the germline V gene, CDR1 is SQVTM and CDR2 is ANQGSEA. The CDR3 runs to 12 residues. The V end was cut by 4 bases, the J end by 4 bases, with 8 bases between. The CDR3: CSVGEGNQPQHF. The CDR3 DNA sequence: TGCAGCGTTGGTGAGGGGAATCAGCCCCAGCATTTT.